The present entry profiles one TCR beta chain with its context. The source of the sample is a study of cytomegalovirus exposure and HLA in healthy donors. The CDR3 length is 17 residues. Germline V gene sequence: CDR1 SGHRS, CDR2 YFSETQ. V dropped 1 base and J dropped 0 bases, with 13 bases sitting between them. With 60 Vbeta and 13 Jbeta primers, the PCR was carried out. Data came from immunoSEQ multiplex PCR; TCRdb stores just in-frame clones and leaves some out. The sample table includes about 88,000 clones. This chain connects TRBV5-1 to TRBJ2-2; D is perhaps TRBD1 (6 bases). The TCR was taken from a girl under 18 in good health and CMV-seropositive. Specimen: PBMCs. The DNA for the CDR3 is TGCGCCAGCAGCTTGTCGGGACATTTATCGAACACCGGGGAGCTGTTTTTT. Protein sequence: CASSLSGHLSNTGELFF.